The 10 T cell receptor beta chains below were found in one sample sequenced in a study of cytomegalovirus exposure and HLA in healthy donors. Both 60 Vbeta primers and 13 Jbeta primers went into the PCR. Repertoires were generated with immunoSEQ multiplex PCR, while TCRdb's copy carries only in-frame clones and drops some. The repertoire holds some 110,000 clones, with more than 60% as singletons. Sequenced material: PBMCs. These receptors were collected from a man aged 40-49 years in good health and CMV-seronegative.

This chain links TRBV7-9 with TRBJ2-1; possible D gene TRBD1, 6 bases. Germline CDR1 is SEHNR and CDR2 is FQNEAQ (reference sequence). The V gene lost 1 base and the J gene lost 0 bases, with 7 bases spanning the gap. This CDR3 contains 15 residues. The CDR3 protein is CASSLEGGSYNEQFF. Here the CDR3 DNA reads TGTGCCAGCAGCTTAGAAGGGGGCTCCTACAATGAGCAGTTCTTC.

The chain combines TRBV7-2 with TRBJ1-2, with D possibly being TRBD1 (6 bases). This CDR3 is built from 15 residues. CDR1 is SGHTA and CDR2 is FQGNSA in the germline V gene. V was clipped by 5 bases and J by 4 bases, with 17 bases between them. The CDR3 nucleotides read TGTGCCAGCAGCGCCAGTACCGGGACATTCTATGGCTACACCTTC. Residues: CASSASTGTFYGYTF.

The chain recombines TRBV2 with TRBJ2-1; a possible D gene is TRBD2 (6 bases). Germline loops: CDR1 SNHLY, CDR2 FYNNEI. The CDR3 has 13 amino acids. Trimming cost V 11 bases and J 0 bases, with 11 bases left between them. The CDR3 loop is CAAQTSSYNEQFF. Here the CDR3 DNA reads TGTGCCGCACAGACTAGCTCCTACAATGAGCAGTTCTTC.

The chain carries TRBV6-5 and TRBJ1-4; maybe TRBD1 (5 bases). Germline loops: CDR1 MNHEY, CDR2 SVGAGI. Trimming removed 2 bases at V and 7 bases at J, with 17 bases between. CDR3 length equals 16 residues. The CDR3 region has the DNA TGTGCCAGCAGTTACCGGTTTGGGGGGAGGGGTGAAAAACTGTTTTTT. Protein sequence: CASSYRFGGRGEKLFF.

The chain has TRBV5-8 and TRBJ1-1; D is undetermined. Per the germline V gene, CDR1 is SGHTS and CDR2 is YDEGEE. Between the trimmed V and J ends, which lost 2 bases and 5 bases, there was a span of 10 bases. This CDR3 contains 13 residues. The CDR3 DNA sequence: TGTGCCAGCAGCTTAGAGGGAGGGACTGAAGCTTTCTTT. Amino acids: CASSLEGGTEAFF.

The chain carries TRBV10-2 and TRBJ2-3, with D uncertain. The CDR3 is 17 amino acids. Trimming left V 6 bases short and J 2 bases short, with 21 bases between. The germline V gene has CDR1 WSHSY and CDR2 SAAADI. The CDR3 coding sequence is TGCGCCAGCAGCGAATATCCCGTTACGAGCTACACAGATACGCAGTATTTT. This codes for CASSEYPVTSYTDTQYF.

This clone has just a few counts. J is TRBJ2-6 and V is TRBV4-2; D is perhaps TRBD2 (6 bases). Germline V CDR1 and CDR2: LGHNA, YNFKEQ. This CDR3 is 18 amino acids long. Trimming stripped 0 bases from V and 0 bases from J, with 12 bases between. This chain's CDR3 is CASSQDGTFPSGANVLTF. The CDR3 DNA reads TGTGCCAGCAGCCAAGACGGGACTTTTCCCTCTGGGGCCAACGTCCTGACTTTC.

The chain links TRBV10-1 to TRBJ1-1, with D unclear. In germline, CDR1 is WNHNN, CDR2 SYGVQD (reference sequence). Trimming removed 4 bases at V and 1 base at J, with 7 bases between. The CDR3 loop spans 13 amino acids. The CDR3 sequence is CASSAVWNTEAFF. The CDR3 DNA sequence: TGCGCCAGCAGTGCGGTTTGGAACACTGAAGCTTTCTTT.

Comment on this clone: One junction end disagrees with the germline gene, perhaps due to a read error. This sequence joins TRBV5-1 and TRBJ1-4; 8 nucleotides line up with TRBD1. From germline, CDR1 is SGHRS and CDR2 YFSETQ. The CDR3 is 15 amino acids. CDR3 DNA sequence: TGCGCCAGCAGCCCCCGGCAGGGGGCTAAAGAAAAACTGTTTTTT. Protein sequence: CASSPRQGAKEKLFF. Variable domain in full (rest from reference TRBV5-1 and TRBJ1-4): KAGVTQTPRYLIKTRGQQVTLSCSPISGHRSVSWYQQTPGQGLQFLFEYFSETQRNKGNFPGRFSGRQFSNSRSEMNVSTLELGDSALYLCASSPRQGAKEKLFFGSGTQLSVL.

The V gene is TRBV19, the J gene TRBJ2-7; 10 bases are a match to TRBD1. The CDR3 sequence is 15 residues long. Looked up from germline, CDR1 is LNHDA and CDR2 is SQIVND (reference sequence). The V segment lost 5 bases and the J segment 6 bases; nucleotides outside the gene matches: 10. The CDR3 is CASSSWDRGSGEQYF. In DNA form, the CDR3 reads TGTGCCAGTAGTTCTTGGGACAGGGGTTCTGGCGAGCAGTACTTC.